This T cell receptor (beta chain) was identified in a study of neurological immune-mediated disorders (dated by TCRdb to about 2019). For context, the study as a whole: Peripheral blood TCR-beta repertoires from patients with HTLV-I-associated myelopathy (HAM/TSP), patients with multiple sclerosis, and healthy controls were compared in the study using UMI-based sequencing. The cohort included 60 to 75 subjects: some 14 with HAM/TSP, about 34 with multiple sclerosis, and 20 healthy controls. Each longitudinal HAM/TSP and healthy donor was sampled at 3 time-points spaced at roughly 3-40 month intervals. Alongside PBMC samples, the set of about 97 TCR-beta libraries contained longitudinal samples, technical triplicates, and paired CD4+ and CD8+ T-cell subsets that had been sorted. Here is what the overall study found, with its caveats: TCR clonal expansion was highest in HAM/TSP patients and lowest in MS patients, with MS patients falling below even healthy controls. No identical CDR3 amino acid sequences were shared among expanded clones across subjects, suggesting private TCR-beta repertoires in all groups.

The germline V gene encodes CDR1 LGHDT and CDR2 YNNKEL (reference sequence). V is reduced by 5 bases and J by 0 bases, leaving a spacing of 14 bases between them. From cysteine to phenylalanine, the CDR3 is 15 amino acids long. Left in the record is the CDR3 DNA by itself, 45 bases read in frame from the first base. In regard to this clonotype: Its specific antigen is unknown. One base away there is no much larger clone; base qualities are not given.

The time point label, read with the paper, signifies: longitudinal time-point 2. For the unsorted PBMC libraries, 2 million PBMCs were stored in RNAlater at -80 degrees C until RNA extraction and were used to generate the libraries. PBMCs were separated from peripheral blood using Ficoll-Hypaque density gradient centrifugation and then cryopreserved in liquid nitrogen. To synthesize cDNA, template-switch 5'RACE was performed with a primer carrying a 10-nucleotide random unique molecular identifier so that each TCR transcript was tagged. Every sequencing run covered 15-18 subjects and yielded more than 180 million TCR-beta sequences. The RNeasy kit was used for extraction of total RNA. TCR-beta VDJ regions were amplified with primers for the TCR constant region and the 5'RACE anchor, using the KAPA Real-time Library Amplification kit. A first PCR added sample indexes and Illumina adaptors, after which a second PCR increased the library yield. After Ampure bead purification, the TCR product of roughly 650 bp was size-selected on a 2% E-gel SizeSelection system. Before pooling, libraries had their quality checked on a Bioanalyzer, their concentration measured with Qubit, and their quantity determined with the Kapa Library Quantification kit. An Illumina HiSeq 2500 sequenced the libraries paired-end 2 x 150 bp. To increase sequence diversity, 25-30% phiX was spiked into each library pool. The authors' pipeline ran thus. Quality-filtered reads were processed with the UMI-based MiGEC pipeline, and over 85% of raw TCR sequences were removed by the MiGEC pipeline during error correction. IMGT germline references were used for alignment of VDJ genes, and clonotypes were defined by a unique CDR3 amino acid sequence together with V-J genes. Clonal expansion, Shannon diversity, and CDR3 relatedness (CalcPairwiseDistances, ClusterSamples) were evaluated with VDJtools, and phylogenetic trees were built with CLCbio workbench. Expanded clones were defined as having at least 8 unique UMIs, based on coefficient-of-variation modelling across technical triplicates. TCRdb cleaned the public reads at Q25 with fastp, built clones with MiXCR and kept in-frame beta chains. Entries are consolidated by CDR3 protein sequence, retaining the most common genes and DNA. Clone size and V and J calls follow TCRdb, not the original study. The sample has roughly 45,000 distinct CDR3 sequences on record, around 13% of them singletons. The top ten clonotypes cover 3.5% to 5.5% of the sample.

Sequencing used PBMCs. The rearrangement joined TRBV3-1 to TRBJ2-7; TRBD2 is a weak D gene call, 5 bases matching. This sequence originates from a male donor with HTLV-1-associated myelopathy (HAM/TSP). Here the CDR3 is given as CASSKSPGISYEQYF. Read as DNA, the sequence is TGTGCCAGCAGCAAAAGCCCGGGAATCTCCTACGAGCAGTACTTC.